The text below deals with one TCR beta chain. Its target is unknown. CDR1 SGHVS and CDR2 FQNEAQ come from the germline V gene. V was cut by 4 bases and J by 7 bases, with 7 bases left in between. The CDR3 runs to 12 residues. This entry is derived from a study of T cells after posttransplantation cyclophosphamide. Broader study findings: Blood and skin or GI T cell repertoires showed limited TRB overlap.

Peripheral blood was collected from the related graft donor on the marrow donation day. This table comes from immunoSEQ multiplex PCR, and its TCRdb copy is limited to in-frame clones, with some not included. The sample holds just over 65,000 clones; about 94% are singletons and the top ten take about 3.1%. The receptor was isolated from a woman younger than 45 in good health and a related stem cell transplant donor. This chain uses TRBV7-8 with TRBJ2-2; unclear D gene. What was sequenced was PBMCs. The CDR3 protein is CASSYPIGELFF. CDR3 DNA: TGTGCCAGCAGCTACCCTATCGGGGAGCTGTTTTTT. Looking up the rest from reference TRBV7-8 and TRBJ2-2 gives the full variable domain: GAGVSQSPRYKVAKRGQDVALRCDPISGHVSLFWYQQALGQGPEFLTYFQNEAQLDKSGLPSDRFFAERPEGSVSTLKIQRTQQEDSAVYLCASSYPIGELFFGEGSRLTVL.